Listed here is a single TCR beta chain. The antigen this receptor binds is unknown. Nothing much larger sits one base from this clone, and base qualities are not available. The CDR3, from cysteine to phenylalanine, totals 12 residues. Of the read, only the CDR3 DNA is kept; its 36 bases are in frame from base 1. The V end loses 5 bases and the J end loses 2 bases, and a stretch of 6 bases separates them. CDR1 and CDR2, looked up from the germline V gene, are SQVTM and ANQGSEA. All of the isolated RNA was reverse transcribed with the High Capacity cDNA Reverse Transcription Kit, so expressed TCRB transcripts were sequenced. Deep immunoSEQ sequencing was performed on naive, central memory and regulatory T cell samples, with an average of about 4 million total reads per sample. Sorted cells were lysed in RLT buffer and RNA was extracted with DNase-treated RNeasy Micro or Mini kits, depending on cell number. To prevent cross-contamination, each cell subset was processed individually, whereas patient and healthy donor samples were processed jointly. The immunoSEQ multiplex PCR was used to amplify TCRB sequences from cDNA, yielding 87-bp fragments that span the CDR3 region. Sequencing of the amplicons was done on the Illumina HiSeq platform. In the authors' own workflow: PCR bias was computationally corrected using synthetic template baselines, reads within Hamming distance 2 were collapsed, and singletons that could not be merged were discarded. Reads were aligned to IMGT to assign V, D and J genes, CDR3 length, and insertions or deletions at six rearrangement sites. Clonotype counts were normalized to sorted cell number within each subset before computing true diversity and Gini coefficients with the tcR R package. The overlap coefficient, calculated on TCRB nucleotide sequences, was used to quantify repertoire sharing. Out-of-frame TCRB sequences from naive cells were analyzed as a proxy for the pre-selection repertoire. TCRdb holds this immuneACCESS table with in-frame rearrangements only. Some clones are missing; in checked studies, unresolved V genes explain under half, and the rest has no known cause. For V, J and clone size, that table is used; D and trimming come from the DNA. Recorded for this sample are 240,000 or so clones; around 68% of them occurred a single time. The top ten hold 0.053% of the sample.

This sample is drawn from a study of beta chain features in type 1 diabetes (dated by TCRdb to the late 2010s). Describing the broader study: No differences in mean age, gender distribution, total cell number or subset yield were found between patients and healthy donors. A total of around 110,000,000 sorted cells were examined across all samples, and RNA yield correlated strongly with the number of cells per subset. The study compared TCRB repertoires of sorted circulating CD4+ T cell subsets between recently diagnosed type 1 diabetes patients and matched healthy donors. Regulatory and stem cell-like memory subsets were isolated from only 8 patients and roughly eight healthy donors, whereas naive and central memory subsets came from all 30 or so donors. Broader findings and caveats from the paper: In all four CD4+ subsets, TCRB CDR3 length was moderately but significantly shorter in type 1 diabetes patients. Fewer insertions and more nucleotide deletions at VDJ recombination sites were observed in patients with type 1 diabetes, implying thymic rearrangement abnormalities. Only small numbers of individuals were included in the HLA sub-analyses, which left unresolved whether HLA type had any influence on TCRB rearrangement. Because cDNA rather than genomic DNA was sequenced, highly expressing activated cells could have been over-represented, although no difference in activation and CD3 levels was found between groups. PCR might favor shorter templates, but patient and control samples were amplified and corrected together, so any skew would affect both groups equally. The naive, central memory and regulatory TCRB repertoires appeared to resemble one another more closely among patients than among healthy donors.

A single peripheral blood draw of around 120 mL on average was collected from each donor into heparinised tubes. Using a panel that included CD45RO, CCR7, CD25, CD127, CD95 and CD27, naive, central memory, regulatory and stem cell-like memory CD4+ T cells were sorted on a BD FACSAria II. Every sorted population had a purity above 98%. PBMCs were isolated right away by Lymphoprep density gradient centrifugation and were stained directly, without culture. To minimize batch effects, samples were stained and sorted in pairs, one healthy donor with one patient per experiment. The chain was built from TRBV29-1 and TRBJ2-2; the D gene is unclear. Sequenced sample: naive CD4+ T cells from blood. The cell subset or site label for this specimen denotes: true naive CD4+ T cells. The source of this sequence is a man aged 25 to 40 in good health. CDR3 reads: CSVLDNTGELFF. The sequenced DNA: TGCAGCGTTCTAGACAACACCGGGGAGCTGTTTTTT.